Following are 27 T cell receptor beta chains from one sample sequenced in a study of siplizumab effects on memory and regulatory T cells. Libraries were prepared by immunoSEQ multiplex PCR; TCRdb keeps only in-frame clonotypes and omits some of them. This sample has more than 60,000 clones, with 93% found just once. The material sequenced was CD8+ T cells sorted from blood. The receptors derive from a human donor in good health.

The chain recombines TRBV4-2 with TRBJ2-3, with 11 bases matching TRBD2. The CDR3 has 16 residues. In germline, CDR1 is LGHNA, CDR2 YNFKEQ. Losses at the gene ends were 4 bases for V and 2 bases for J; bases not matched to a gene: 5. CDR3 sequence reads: CASSPVAGGPTDTQYF. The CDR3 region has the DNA TGTGCCAGCAGCCCGGTAGCGGGGGGGCCCACAGATACGCAGTATTTT.

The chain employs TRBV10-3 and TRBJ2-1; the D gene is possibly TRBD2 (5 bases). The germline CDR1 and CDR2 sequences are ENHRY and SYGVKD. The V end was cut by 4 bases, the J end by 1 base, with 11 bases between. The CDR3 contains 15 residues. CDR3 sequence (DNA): TGTGCCATCAGTGTAACCGGGGAATCCTACAATGAGCAGTTCTTC. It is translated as CAISVTGESYNEQFF.

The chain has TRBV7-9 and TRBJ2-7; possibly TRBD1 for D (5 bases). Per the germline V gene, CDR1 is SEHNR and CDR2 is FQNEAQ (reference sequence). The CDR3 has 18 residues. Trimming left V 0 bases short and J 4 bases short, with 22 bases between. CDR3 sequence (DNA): TGTGCCAGCAGCTTAGCTGGGTCAGGGATAGTTATTGGATACGAGCAGTACTTC. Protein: CASSLAGSGIVIGYEQYF.

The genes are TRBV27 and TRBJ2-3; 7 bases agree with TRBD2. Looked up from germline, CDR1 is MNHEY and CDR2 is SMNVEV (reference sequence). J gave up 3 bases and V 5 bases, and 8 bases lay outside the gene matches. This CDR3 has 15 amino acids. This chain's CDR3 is CASSGAGRGTDTQYF. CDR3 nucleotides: TGTGCCAGCAGTGGAGCGGGGCGGGGTACAGATACGCAGTATTTT.

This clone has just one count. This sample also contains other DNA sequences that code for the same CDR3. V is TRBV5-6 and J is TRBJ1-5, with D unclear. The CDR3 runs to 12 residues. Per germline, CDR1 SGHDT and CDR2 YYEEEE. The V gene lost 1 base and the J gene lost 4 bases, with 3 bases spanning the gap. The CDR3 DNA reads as TGTGCCAGCAGCTTGCAGAATCAGCCCCAGCATTTT. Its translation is CASSLQNQPQHF.

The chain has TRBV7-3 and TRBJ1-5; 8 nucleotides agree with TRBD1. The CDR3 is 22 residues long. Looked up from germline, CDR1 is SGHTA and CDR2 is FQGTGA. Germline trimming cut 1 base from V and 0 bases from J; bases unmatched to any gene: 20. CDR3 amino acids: CASSLNYPRGQDFRYSNQPQHF. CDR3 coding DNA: TGTGCCAGCAGCTTAAATTACCCGAGGGGACAGGACTTTAGATATAGCAATCAGCCCCAGCATTTT.

The CDR3 here is CASSYVQGHTDTQYF. DNA of the CDR3: TGTGCCAGCAGTTACGTTCAGGGACACACAGATACGCAGTATTTT. The V call is TRBV6-6, the J call TRBJ2-3, with a tentative D call TRBD1 (6 bases). Germline CDR1 and CDR2: MNHNY and SVGAGI (reference sequence). Trimming shortened V by 2 bases and J by 2 bases, and 11 bases separated the two germline ends. The CDR3 extends over 15 amino acids.

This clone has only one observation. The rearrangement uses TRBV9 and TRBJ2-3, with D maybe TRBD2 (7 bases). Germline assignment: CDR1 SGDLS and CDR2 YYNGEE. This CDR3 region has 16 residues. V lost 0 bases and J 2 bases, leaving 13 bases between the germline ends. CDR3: CASSVASGGPTDTQYF. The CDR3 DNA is TGTGCCAGCAGCGTAGCCTCGGGGGGCCCCACAGATACGCAGTATTTT.

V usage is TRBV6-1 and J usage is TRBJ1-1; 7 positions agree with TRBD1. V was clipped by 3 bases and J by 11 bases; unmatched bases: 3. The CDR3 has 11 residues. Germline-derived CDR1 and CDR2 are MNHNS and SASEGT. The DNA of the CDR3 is TGTGCCAGCAGTGACACAGGGGTGGCTTTCTTT. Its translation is CASSDTGVAFF.

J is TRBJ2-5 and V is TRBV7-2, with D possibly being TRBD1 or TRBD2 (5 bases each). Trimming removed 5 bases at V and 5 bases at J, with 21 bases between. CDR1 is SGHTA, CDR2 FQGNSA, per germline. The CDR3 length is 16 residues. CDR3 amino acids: CASSAWGSPDGETQYF. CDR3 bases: TGTGCCAGCAGCGCTTGGGGGAGTCCTGACGGGGAGACCCAGTACTTC.

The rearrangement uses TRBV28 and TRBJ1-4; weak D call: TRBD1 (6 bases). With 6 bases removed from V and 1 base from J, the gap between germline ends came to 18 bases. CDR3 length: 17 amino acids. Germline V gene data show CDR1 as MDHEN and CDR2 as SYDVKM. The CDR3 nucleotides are TGTGCCAGCAGCCCTAGGAGGGGGGCCGGAACTAATGAAAAACTGTTTTTT. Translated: CASSPRRGAGTNEKLFF.

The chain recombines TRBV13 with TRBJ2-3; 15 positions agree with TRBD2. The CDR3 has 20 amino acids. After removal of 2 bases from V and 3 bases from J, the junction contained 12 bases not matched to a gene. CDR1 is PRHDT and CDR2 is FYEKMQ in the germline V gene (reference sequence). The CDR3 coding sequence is TGTGCCAGCAGCTTATTTGTGAGGACTAGCGGGGGGGTAGAAACAGATACGCAGTATTTT. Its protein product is CASSLFVRTSGGVETDTQYF.

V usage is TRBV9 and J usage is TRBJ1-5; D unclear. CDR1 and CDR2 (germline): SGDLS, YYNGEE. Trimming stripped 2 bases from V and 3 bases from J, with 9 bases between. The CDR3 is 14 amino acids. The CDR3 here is CASSVGISNQPQHF. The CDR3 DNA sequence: TGTGCCAGCAGCGTGGGGATTTCCAATCAGCCCCAGCATTTT.

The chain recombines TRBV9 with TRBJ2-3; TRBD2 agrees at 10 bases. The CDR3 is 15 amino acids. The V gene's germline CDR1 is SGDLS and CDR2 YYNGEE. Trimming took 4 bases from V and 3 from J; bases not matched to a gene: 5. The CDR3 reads CASSRSGGATDTQYF. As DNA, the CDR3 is TGTGCCAGCAGCCGCAGCGGGGGGGCGACAGATACGCAGTATTTT.

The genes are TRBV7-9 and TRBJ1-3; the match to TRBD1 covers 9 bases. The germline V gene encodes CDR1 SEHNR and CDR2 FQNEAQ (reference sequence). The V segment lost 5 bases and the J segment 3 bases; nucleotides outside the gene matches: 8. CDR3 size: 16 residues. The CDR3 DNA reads TGTGCCAGCAGCGCGACCACAGGGGGCCTTGGAAACACCATATATTTT. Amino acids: CASSATTGGLGNTIYF.

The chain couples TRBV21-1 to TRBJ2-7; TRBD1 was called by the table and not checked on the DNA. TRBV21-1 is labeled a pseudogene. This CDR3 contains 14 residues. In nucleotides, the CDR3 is TGTGCCAGCAGCACCGGGGACAGGGGTTACGAGCAGTACTTC. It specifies CASSTGDRGYEQYF.

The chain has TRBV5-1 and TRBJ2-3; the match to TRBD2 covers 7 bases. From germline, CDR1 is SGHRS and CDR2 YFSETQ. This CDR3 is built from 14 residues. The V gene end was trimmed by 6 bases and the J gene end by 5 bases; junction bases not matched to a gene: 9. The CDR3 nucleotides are TGCGCCAGCACCGAGCGGGGCGAGGGAGATACGCAGTATTTT. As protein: CASTERGEGDTQYF.

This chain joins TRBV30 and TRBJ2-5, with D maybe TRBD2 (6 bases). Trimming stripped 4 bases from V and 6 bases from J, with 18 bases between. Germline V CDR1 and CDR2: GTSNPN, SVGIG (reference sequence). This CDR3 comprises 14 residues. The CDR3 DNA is TGTGCCTGGAACCAAGGGCGGGGCTCTAAGACCCAGTACTTC. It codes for CAWNQGRGSKTQYF. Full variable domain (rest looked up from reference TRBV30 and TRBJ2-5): SQTIHQWPATLVQPVGSPLSLECTVEGTSNPNLYWYRQAAGRGLQLLFYSVGIGQISSEVPQNLSASRPQDRQFILSSKKLLLSDSGFYLCAWNQGRGSKTQYFGPGTRLLVL.

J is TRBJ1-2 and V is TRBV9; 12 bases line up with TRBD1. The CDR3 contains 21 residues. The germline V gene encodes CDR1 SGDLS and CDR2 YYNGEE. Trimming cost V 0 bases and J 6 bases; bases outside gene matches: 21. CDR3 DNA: TGTGCCAGCAGCGTAGCTGGACTCCACTTAAGGGACAGGGGGCTGACGGATGGCTACACCTTC. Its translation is CASSVAGLHLRDRGLTDGYTF.

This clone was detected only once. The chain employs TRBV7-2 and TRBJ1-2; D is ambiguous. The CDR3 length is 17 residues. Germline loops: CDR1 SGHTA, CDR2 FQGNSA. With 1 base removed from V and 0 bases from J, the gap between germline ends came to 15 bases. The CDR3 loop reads CASSLGAMHQPNYGYTF. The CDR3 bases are TGTGCCAGCAGCTTAGGAGCAATGCATCAGCCTAACTATGGCTACACCTTC.

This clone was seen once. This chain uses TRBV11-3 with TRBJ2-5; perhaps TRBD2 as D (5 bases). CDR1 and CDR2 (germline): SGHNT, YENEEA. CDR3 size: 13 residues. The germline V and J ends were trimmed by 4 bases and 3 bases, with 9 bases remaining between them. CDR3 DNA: TGTGCCAGCAGCTCCCCGCGGGAAGAGACCCAGTACTTC. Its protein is CASSSPREETQYF.

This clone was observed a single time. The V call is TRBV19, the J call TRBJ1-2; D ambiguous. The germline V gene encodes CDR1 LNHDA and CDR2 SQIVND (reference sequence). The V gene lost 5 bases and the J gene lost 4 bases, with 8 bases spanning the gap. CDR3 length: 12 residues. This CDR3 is CASSPGVYGYTF. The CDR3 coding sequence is TGTGCCAGTAGTCCCGGGGTCTATGGCTACACCTTC. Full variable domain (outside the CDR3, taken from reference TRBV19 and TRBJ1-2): DGGITQSPKYLFRKEGQNVTLSCEQNLNHDAMYWYRQDPGQGLRLIYYSQIVNDFQKGDIAEGYSVSREKKESFPLTVTSAQKNPTAFYLCASSPGVYGYTFGSGTRLTVV.

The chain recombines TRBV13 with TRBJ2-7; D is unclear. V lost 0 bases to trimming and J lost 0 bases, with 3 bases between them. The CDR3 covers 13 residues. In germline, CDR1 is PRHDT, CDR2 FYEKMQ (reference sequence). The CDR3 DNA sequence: TGTGCCAGCAGCTTAGGCGGCTCCTACGAGCAGTACTTC. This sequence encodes CASSLGGSYEQYF.

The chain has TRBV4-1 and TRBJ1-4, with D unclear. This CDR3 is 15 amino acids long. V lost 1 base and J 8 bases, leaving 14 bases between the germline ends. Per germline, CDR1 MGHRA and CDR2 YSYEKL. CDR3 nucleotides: TGCGCCAGCAGCCAAGGTCCGTGGGGTGGGGAAAAACTGTTTTTT. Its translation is CASSQGPWGGEKLFF.

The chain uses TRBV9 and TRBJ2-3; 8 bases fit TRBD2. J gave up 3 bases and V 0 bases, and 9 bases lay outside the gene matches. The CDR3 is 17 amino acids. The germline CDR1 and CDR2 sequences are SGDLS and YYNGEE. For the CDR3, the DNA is TGTGCCAGCAGCGTAGCTGCGGTAGCGGGGCGAACAGATACGCAGTATTTT. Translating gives CASSVAAVAGRTDTQYF.

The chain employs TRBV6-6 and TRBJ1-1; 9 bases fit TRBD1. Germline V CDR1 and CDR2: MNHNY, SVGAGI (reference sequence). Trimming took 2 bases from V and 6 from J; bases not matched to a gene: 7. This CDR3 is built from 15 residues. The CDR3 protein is CASSYAGQGTAEAFF. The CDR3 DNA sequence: TGTGCCAGCAGTTACGCGGGACAGGGAACAGCTGAAGCTTTCTTT.

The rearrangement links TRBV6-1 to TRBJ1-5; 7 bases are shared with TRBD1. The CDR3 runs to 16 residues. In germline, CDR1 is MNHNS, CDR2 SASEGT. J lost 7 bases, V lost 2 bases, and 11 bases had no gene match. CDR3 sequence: CASSERRGTVPQPQHF. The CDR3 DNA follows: TGTGCCAGCAGTGAAAGGAGGGGGACAGTCCCCCAGCCCCAGCATTTT.